The clone carrying this TCR beta chain occurred once. Antigen specificity is unknown. A read error may produce the germline difference seen at one junction end. The data were produced by immunoSEQ multiplex PCR, yet TCRdb's version contains in-frame clones alone and is incomplete. There are around 77,000 clones in the sample; roughly 94% occur only once, and around 0.53% lies in the top ten. These data are taken from a study of graft-versus-host responses after intestinal transplantation. About the study: Transplantation in recipients was multivisceral, liver-intestinal, or isolated intestinal. Following induction with anti-thymocyte globulin, all recipients were given tacrolimus and steroids for two to three years.

This CDR3 has 11 amino acids. This sequence joins TRBV6-7 and TRBJ2-3; D might be TRBD2 (6 bases). TRBV6-7 is identified as an open reading frame with a role that is uncertain. The starting material was unstimulated CD8+ T cells sorted from spleen or lymph node cells, obtained before intestinal transplant. The receptor was isolated from a human donor who received an intestinal transplant. CDR3 region: CGFGRSDTQYF. Here the CDR3 DNA reads TGCGGATTCGGGAGATCAGATACGCAGTATTTT.